This TCR beta chain was found in a study of blood T cells in healthy people across ages. Study outcomes and limitations: A roughly linear fall in TCR beta diversity per million T cells was seen with increasing age.

The V and J ends lost 0 bases and 7 bases respectively, with 13 bases between them. The CDR3 consists of 15 residues. CDR1 and CDR2 from the germline V gene are MNHEY and SVGEGT. A sample-barcoded 5' primer and a J-beta primer mix were used in a second PCR of roughly 6 to 12 cycles. Each cDNA molecule received a tag from a template-switch adaptor that had 12 random nucleotides. One entry per CDR3 protein, called by TCRdb with MiXCR from the 5' RACE reads. The sample includes approximately 730,000 distinct CDR3 sequences, roughly 43% of them seen just once. In regard to this clonotype: The antigen is unknown.

Caucasian individuals from Russia who were healthy and aged about 6 to 90 acted as donors. Sequencing was carried out using blood. The chain has TRBV6-2 or TRBV6-3 and TRBJ1-5; D is ambiguous. This TCR was sampled from a woman aged 55-70 years in good health. The CDR3 reads CASSYSGGMGQPQHF. CDR3 sequence (DNA): TGTGCCAGCAGTTACTCGGGAGGGATGGGGCAGCCCCAGCATTTT.